The rows below give T cell receptor beta chains drawn from one sample of a study of T-cell reconstitution after alpha-beta-depleted transplantation in children. MiXCR was run by TCRdb on the PCR reads, yielding one entry per CDR3 protein. The data hold roughly 670,000 distinct CDR3 sequences, with around 14% observed a single time. The material was PBMCs, obtained before TCRalphabeta/CD19-depleted stem cell transplant. The receptors were gathered from a girl aged 2-15 years with congenital amegakaryocytic thrombocytopenia, due to receive a stem cell transplant. CDR3s include the opening cysteine and the closing phenylalanine or tryptophan. D genes are given only for firm matches. Clone size appears in some rows only: once, few, many, or a class for an expanded clone.

V: TRBV28; size: -; D: TRBD2; J: TRBJ2-3; CDR3: CASSSSGITDTQYF; DNA: TGTGCCAGCAGTAGTAGCGGGATCACAGATACGCAGTATTTT
V: TRBV20-1; size: many; D: TRBD2; J: TRBJ2-1; CDR3: CSASGRYSYNEQFF; DNA: TGCAGTGCTAGCGGGAGGTACTCCTACAATGAGCAGTTCTTC
V: TRBV7-9; size: few; D: -; J: TRBJ1-1; CDR3: CASSLTGQYFSGEAFF; DNA: TGTGCCAGCAGCTTAACAGGCCAGTATTTTTCAGGTGAAGCTTTCTTT
V: TRBV5-1; size: many; D: -; J: TRBJ1-2; CDR3: CASSLDGGANYGYTF; DNA: TGCGCCAGCAGCTTGGATGGAGGGGCTAACTATGGCTACACCTTC
V: TRBV11-2; size: many; D: -; J: TRBJ2-1; CDR3: CASSLRGRFYNEQFF; DNA: TGTGCCAGCAGCCTTAGAGGGCGCTTCTACAATGAGCAGTTCTTC
V: TRBV3-1; size: -; D: TRBD1; J: TRBJ2-1; CDR3: CASSQAVGQGPYNEQFF; DNA: TGTGCCAGCAGCCAAGCCGTGGGACAGGGACCCTACAATGAGCAGTTCTTC
V: TRBV5-1; size: many; D: -; J: TRBJ1-1; CDR3: CASSLESRNTEAFF; DNA: TGCGCCAGCAGCTTGGAAAGCCGGAACACTGAAGCTTTCTTT
V: TRBV5-5; size: -; D: TRBD2; J: TRBJ2-1; CDR3: CASSLGRGVSSYNEQFF; DNA: TGTGCCAGCAGCTTGGGACGGGGGGTAAGCTCCTACAATGAGCAGTTCTTC
V: TRBV7-8; size: few; D: -; J: TRBJ2-1; CDR3: CASSSPLLGDRYNEQFF; DNA: TGTGCCAGCAGCTCCCCCCTCCTGGGGGACCGATACAATGAGCAGTTCTTC
V: TRBV5-1; size: -; D: TRBD1; J: TRBJ2-7; CDR3: CASSRDRGTHEQYF; DNA: TGCGCCAGCAGTCGGGACAGGGGCACCCACGAGCAGTACTTC
V: TRBV20-1; size: few; D: TRBD2; J: TRBJ2-3; CDR3: CSARTSGMYTQYF; DNA: TGCAGTGCTAGAACTAGCGGGATGTATACGCAGTATTTT
V: TRBV9; size: -; D: TRBD2; J: TRBJ2-1; CDR3: CASSVDGGGRMQFF; DNA: TGTGCCAGCAGCGTAGATGGAGGCGGGAGGATGCAGTTCTTC
V: TRBV29-1; size: -; D: TRBD2; J: TRBJ2-1; CDR3: CSFPGGRASSLNRIF; DNA: TGCAGCTTCCCCGGGGGGAGAGCGTCTAGTCTGAATAGGATCTTC
V: TRBV20-1; size: -; D: TRBD1; J: TRBJ2-3; CDR3: CSARDGTDTDTQYF; DNA: TGCAGTGCTAGAGACGGGACAGACACAGATACGCAGTATTTT
V: TRBV20-1; size: few; D: -; J: TRBJ2-2; CDR3: CSASSFRAKNTGELFF; DNA: TGCAGTGCTAGCTCGTTCCGGGCCAAGAACACCGGGGAGCTGTTTTTT
V: TRBV5-1; size: many; D: -; J: TRBJ2-1; CDR3: CASSLEPDHNEQFF; DNA: TGCGCCAGCAGCTTGGAGCCGGATCACAATGAGCAGTTCTTC
V: TRBV20-1; size: -; D: -; J: TRBJ2-7; CDR3: CSARGAGTDYYEQYF; DNA: TGCAGTGCTAGAGGAGCCGGGACGGATTACTACGAGCAGTACTTC
V: TRBV20-1; size: many; D: -; J: TRBJ2-5; CDR3: CSANWQGKETQYF; DNA: TGCAGTGCTAATTGGCAGGGTAAAGAGACCCAGTACTTC
V: TRBV7-8; size: -; D: -; J: TRBJ2-1; CDR3: CASSLAGTGLYEQFF; DNA: TGTGCCAGCAGCTTAGCGGGAACCGGGTTGTATGAGCAGTTCTTC
V: TRBV20-1; size: -; D: TRBD1; J: TRBJ2-5; CDR3: CSAQGQGRGKETQYF; DNA: TGCAGTGCTCAGGGACAGGGGAGAGGCAAGGAGACCCAGTACTTC
V: TRBV7-8; size: many; D: -; J: TRBJ2-1; CDR3: CASSFGRNNEQFF; DNA: TGTGCCAGCAGCTTCGGCCGCAACAATGAGCAGTTCTTC
V: TRBV5-1; size: -; D: -; J: TRBJ2-1; CDR3: CASSLAGIDEQFF; DNA: TGCGCCAGCAGCTTGGCCGGGATAGATGAGCAGTTCTTC
V: TRBV29-1; size: few; D: TRBD1; J: TRBJ2-1; CDR3: CSVERTGGFNEQFF; DNA: TGCAGCGTTGAACGGACAGGGGGATTCAATGAGCAGTTCTTC
V: TRBV29-1; size: many; D: TRBD1; J: TRBJ2-1; CDR3: CRATGSADEQFF; DNA: TGCAGAGCGACAGGGTCGGCCGATGAGCAGTTCTTC
V: TRBV5-1; size: -; D: -; J: TRBJ2-6; CDR3: CASVPDWSSGANVLTF; DNA: TGCGCCAGCGTACCGGATTGGAGCTCTGGGGCCAACGTCCTGACTTTC
V: TRBV27; size: many; D: TRBD1; J: TRBJ1-2; CDR3: CASSTTGSRYGYTF; DNA: TGTGCCAGCAGTACGACAGGGTCGCGCTATGGCTACACCTTC
V: TRBV25-1; size: -; D: TRBD2; J: TRBJ2-1; CDR3: CASSGVVPSGGGNEQFF; DNA: TGTGCCAGCAGTGGAGTGGTCCCTAGCGGGGGAGGGAATGAGCAGTTCTTC
V: TRBV20-1; size: few; D: TRBD2; J: TRBJ2-5; CDR3: CSAFTSDNQETQYF; DNA: TGCAGTGCTTTTACTAGCGACAACCAAGAGACCCAGTACTTC
V: TRBV12-3/TRBV12-4; size: -; D: -; J: TRBJ2-1; CDR3: CASSSRRGLFGDNEQFF; DNA: TGTGCCAGCAGTTCCCGCCGGGGCCTATTCGGAGACAATGAGCAGTTCTTC
V: TRBV28; size: many; D: -; J: TRBJ1-3; CDR3: CASSLFGTGNTIYF; DNA: TGTGCCAGCAGTTTATTCGGCACTGGAAACACCATATATTTT
V: TRBV27; size: many; D: TRBD1; J: TRBJ1-4; CDR3: CASSPGTGWHEKLFF; DNA: TGTGCCAGCAGCCCCGGGACAGGCTGGCATGAAAAACTGTTTTTT
V: TRBV20-1; size: many; D: TRBD2; J: TRBJ2-1; CDR3: CSAGGLAGAAYNEQFF; DNA: TGCAGTGCAGGAGGACTAGCGGGAGCCGCCTACAATGAGCAGTTCTTC
V: TRBV6-1; size: -; D: -; J: TRBJ1-6; CDR3: CASRKQGFNSPLHF; DNA: TGTGCCAGCAGAAAACAGGGTTTCAATTCACCCCTCCACTTT
V: TRBV11-2; size: many; D: -; J: TRBJ2-3; CDR3: CASSLAYRVDTQYF; DNA: TGTGCCAGCAGCTTAGCGTATAGAGTGGATACGCAGTATTTT
V: TRBV5-1; size: many; D: -; J: TRBJ2-7; CDR3: CASHSSPGPYEQYF; DNA: TGCGCCAGCCACAGTTCTCCCGGGCCCTACGAGCAGTACTTC
V: TRBV6-2/TRBV6-3; size: -; D: -; J: TRBJ2-1; CDR3: CASTKDLLAYNEQFF; DNA: TGTGCCAGCACAAAAGACCTCCTCGCCTACAATGAGCAGTTCTTC
V: TRBV4-1; size: many; D: TRBD2; J: TRBJ2-3; CDR3: CASTRLAGEADTQYF; DNA: TGCGCCAGCACCCGACTAGCGGGAGAAGCAGATACGCAGTATTTT
V: TRBV5-1; size: many; D: TRBD2; J: TRBJ2-7; CDR3: CASSLVRGAYEQYF; DNA: TGCGCCAGCAGCTTGGTTCGGGGGGCCTACGAGCAGTACTTC
V: TRBV20-1; size: -; D: TRBD2; J: TRBJ2-2; CDR3: CSASAAGVSTGELFF; DNA: TGCAGTGCTAGCGCAGCGGGAGTCAGCACCGGGGAGCTGTTTTTT
V: TRBV5-1; size: -; D: -; J: TRBJ1-1; CDR3: CASSLGWGGPSAEAFF; DNA: TGCGCCAGCAGCTTAGGCTGGGGGGGCCCTTCGGCTGAAGCTTTCTTT
V: TRBV20-1; size: many; D: TRBD1; J: TRBJ2-7; CDR3: CSAPPGQGTYEQYF; DNA: TGCAGTGCCCCGCCGGGACAGGGAACCTACGAGCAGTACTTC
V: TRBV12-3/TRBV12-4; size: many; D: -; J: TRBJ2-7; CDR3: CASSTGPAYEQYF; DNA: TGTGCCAGCAGTACGGGACCAGCATACGAGCAGTACTTC
V: TRBV2; size: -; D: -; J: TRBJ2-3; CDR3: CASSGGWGLRAKSTDTQYF; DNA: TGTGCCAGCAGTGGTGGTTGGGGCTTACGGGCGAAAAGCACAGATACGCAGTATTTT
V: TRBV12-3/TRBV12-4; size: few; D: TRBD2; J: TRBJ2-3; CDR3: CASSSSGSGTDTQYF; DNA: TGTGCCAGCAGTTCTAGCGGGAGCGGCACAGATACGCAGTATTTT
V: TRBV5-4; size: -; D: -; J: TRBJ2-2; CDR3: CASNEGIITGELFF; DNA: TGTGCCAGCAATGAGGGGATTATCACCGGGGAGCTGTTTTTT